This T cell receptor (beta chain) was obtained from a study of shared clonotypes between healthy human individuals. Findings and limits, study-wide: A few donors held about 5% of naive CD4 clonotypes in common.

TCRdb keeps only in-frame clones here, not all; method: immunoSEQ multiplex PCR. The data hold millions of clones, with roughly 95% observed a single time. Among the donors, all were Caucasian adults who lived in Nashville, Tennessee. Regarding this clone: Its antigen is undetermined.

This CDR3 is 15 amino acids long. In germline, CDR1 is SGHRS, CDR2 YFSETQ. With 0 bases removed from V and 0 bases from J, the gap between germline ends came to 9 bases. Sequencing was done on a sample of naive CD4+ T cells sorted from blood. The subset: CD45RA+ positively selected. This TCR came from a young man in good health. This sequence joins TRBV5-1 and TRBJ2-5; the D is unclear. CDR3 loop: CASSLGSGYQETQYF. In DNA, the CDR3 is TGCGCCAGCAGCTTGGGATCCGGGTACCAAGAGACCCAGTACTTC.